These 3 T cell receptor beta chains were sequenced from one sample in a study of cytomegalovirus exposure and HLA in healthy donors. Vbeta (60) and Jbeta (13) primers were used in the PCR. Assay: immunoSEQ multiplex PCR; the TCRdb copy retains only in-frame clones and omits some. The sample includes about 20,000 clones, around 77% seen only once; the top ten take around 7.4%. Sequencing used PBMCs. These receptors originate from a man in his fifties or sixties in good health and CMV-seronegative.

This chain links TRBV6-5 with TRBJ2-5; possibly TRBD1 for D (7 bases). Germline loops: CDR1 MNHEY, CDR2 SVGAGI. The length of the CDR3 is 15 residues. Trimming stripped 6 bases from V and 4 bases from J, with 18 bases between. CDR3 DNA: TGTGCCAGCAGAAACTCGGCGGGACAGCTAGAGACCCAGTACTTC. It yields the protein CASRNSAGQLETQYF.

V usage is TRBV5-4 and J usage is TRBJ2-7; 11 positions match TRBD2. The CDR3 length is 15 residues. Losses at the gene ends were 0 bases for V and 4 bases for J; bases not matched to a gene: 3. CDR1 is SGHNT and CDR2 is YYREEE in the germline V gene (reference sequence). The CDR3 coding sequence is TGTGCCAGCAGCTTGGGGGGACTAGCGGCTTACGAGCAGTACTTC. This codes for CASSLGGLAAYEQYF.

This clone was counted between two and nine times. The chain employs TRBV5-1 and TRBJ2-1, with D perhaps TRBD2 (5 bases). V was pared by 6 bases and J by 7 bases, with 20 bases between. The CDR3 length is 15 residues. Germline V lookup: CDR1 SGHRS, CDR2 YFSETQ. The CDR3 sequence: CASTNGRSSPNEQFF. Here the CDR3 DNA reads TGCGCCAGCACTAATGGACGGTCTAGCCCAAATGAGCAGTTCTTC.